Here is one T cell receptor beta chain with its context. Germline V CDR1 and CDR2: KGHSH, LQKENI. The CDR3 loop spans 12 amino acids. V lost 6 bases, J lost 10 bases, and 13 bases lay in between. The data originate from a study of PD-L1 blockade in urothelial cancer. Only in-frame clones appear in the TCRdb table, and some are missing; sequencing was by immunoSEQ multiplex PCR. Counted here are 72,000 or so clones, roughly 86% occurring once; the ten biggest clones make up roughly 12%. The time point was: peripheral blood 6 weeks after treatment start. The J gene is TRBJ2-1, the V gene TRBV18; D is possibly TRBD2 (6 bases). This clonotype originated in a man aged 55-75 years with urothelial cancer. The sample consisted of PBMCs, taken around atezolizumab (anti-PD-L1) treatment. Here the CDR3 DNA reads TGTGCCAGCTCCCCGACTGGAGGGGAGCAGTTCTTC. Translating it yields CASSPTGGEQFF.